Sequencing of this TCR beta chain was carried out in a study of blood T cell repertoires in COVID-19 (dated by TCRdb to between 2020 and 2021). For the study in its entirety: Samples from collaborators originated in the United States, Italy and Spain and spanned both the acute and convalescent phases of COVID-19. The samples were drawn from the first 160 participants of the ongoing ImmuneRACE study and from 1,254 subjects provided by 6 global collaborators. The prospective study material was composed of cDNA or gDNA derived from T cells, B-cell-depleted T cells, or PBMCs. Where available, HLA class I and class II types were taken from metadata supplied by the sample provider and were not determined by assay-based typing. Deeply sampled blood TCRbeta repertoires from subjects exposed to, actively infected with, or recovered from COVID-19 were included in the dataset. A de-identified subject ID, COVID-19 status, age in years and sex were almost always included in the sample metadata. A freely available public database, intended as a resource for researchers studying the immune response to SARS-CoV-2, is where the repertoires were released. General conclusions and limits of the study: The quantity of clinical and demographic metadata differed by source and by participant and was supplied without curation.

The CDR3 runs 15 residues from the cysteine to the phenylalanine. Solely the CDR3 DNA is kept, with 45 bases framed from the first base. V loses 5 bases of germline sequence and J loses 2 bases, and the interval between the two ends is 15 bases. The germline V gene gives CDR1 as MDHEN and CDR2 as SYDVKM. TCRbeta CDR3 regions were amplified from genomic DNA using the immunoSEQ Assay, a bias-controlled multiplex PCR. The authors processed their data as follows. Nucleated cell counts per sample were estimated from amplification of reference gene primers within the assay. Sequence reads were collapsed and filtered to measure the absolute abundance of every unique TCRbeta CDR3 rearrangement. For each sample, productive Simpson clonality was calculated as the square root of Simpson's diversity index over productive rearrangements. TCRdb retrieved this table from immuneACCESS and kept in-frame rearrangements only. Not all clones are present; in checked studies, unresolved V genes account for under half, and no reason is known for the remainder. Clonal size and the V and J genes are those of that table, whereas D and trimming came from the DNA. Across this sample there are roughly 150,000 clones, with around 83% seen only once. The ten largest account for around 19% of the sample.

Samples from volunteer blood donors who had recovered from COVID-19 were contributed by a second Seattle source. Whole blood was collected in K2EDTA tubes by collaborating institutions according to the institutions' own protocols. Collaborator samples were shipped for TCRbeta analysis as frozen whole blood, isolated PBMCs, or DNA extracted from either sample type. A note on this clone: The antigen it recognizes is unknown. Base-call qualities are not available, and no considerably larger clone is one nucleotide away.

The source of this sequence is a woman in her 70s who had recovered from COVID-19. Recombination linked TRBV28 to TRBJ1-2; tentative D gene TRBD1, with 5 bases matching. The sample comprised peripheral blood. The CDR3 is CASSPLTAPNYGYTF. Here is the DNA: TGTGCCAGCAGTCCATTGACAGCCCCCAACTATGGCTACACCTTC.